The 18 T cell receptor beta chains presented below share a single source sample, sequenced in a study of blood T cell repertoires in COVID-19. This table comes from immunoSEQ multiplex PCR, and its TCRdb copy is limited to in-frame clones, with some not included. The sample shows roughly 380,000 clones, 75% to 90% of them seen only once. Sequencing input: peripheral blood. These receptors came from a woman aged 40 to 50 with COVID-19, enrolled during active disease.

The rearrangement links TRBV4-1 to TRBJ2-7, with 7 bases fitting TRBD1. This CDR3 spans 16 amino acids. From germline, CDR1 is MGHRA and CDR2 YSYEKL. The ends lost 1 base at V and 3 bases at J; junction bases unmatched: 9. The DNA of the CDR3 is TGCGCCAGCAGCCAAGTAGGAACAGGGGATTTCTACGAGCAGTACTTC. It codes for CASSQVGTGDFYEQYF.

The chain uses TRBV10-3 and TRBJ2-7; 7 bases fit TRBD2. Germline V lookup: CDR1 ENHRY, CDR2 SYGVKD. The V segment lost 3 bases and the J segment 6 bases; nucleotides outside the gene matches: 8. CDR3 length: 14 amino acids. The CDR3 protein is CAISDWEGRVEQYF. The CDR3 bases are TGTGCCATCAGTGATTGGGAGGGCCGAGTCGAGCAGTACTTC.

The J gene is TRBJ1-3, the V gene TRBV14, with D uncertain. Germline V CDR1 and CDR2: SGHDN, FVKESK. The CDR3 totals 12 residues. Trimming shortened V by 4 bases and J by 3 bases, and 4 bases separated the two germline ends. This CDR3 is CASSLYGNTIYF. CDR3 bases: TGTGCCAGCAGCCTCTATGGAAACACCATATATTTT.

This clone was seen once. The chain uses TRBV3-1 (or the pseudogene TRBV3-2) and TRBJ2-1, with 9 bases aligning to TRBD2. CDR1 is LGHDT, CDR2 YNNKEL, per germline (reference sequence). This CDR3 region has 15 residues. V shed 4 bases, J shed 7 bases, and the junction held 8 bases outside the gene matches. Here the CDR3 reads CASSLLAGYRNEQFF. DNA of the CDR3: TGTGCCAGCAGCCTACTAGCGGGCTATCGGAATGAGCAGTTCTTC.

This clone was recorded once. This rearrangement joins TRBV10-3 to TRBJ1-1, with TRBD1 identical over 9 bases. The CDR3 has 14 amino acids. V was clipped by 6 bases and J by 5 bases; unmatched bases: 7. The germline gives CDR1 ENHRY, CDR2 SYGVKD. The CDR3 spells CAISSGQGGTEAFF. The CDR3 DNA reads TGTGCCATCAGCTCGGGACAGGGAGGGACTGAAGCTTTCTTT.

The chain has TRBV30 and TRBJ2-2; the D is unclear. This CDR3 is built from 13 residues. Per the germline V gene, CDR1 is GTSNPN and CDR2 is SVGIG (reference sequence). The germline V and J ends were trimmed by 0 bases and 2 bases, with 4 bases remaining between them. The CDR3 DNA reads as TGTGCCTGGAGTGTACTCAACACCGGGGAGCTGTTTTTT. Amino acids: CAWSVLNTGELFF.

The chain carries TRBV13 and TRBJ2-3, with 11 bases lining up with TRBD2. The CDR3 sequence is 19 residues long. V was clipped by 1 base and J by 0 bases; unmatched bases: 9. Germline V gene data show CDR1 as PRHDT and CDR2 as FYEKMQ (reference sequence). CDR3 region: CASSLASGGPRGSTDTQYF. The CDR3 DNA reads TGTGCCAGCAGCTTAGCTAGCGGGGGGCCTAGAGGTAGCACAGATACGCAGTATTTT.

The chain carries TRBV18 and TRBJ2-7; tentatively, D is TRBD2 (6 bases). From germline, CDR1 is KGHSH and CDR2 LQKENI. This CDR3 region has 14 residues. The ends were cut back, 3 bases at V and 2 bases at J, with 11 bases in the middle. CDR3 residues: CASSPSWGAYEQYF. The CDR3 DNA reads as TGTGCCAGCTCACCCTCGTGGGGGGCCTACGAGCAGTACTTC.

About this clone: Other DNA sequences of this sample code for an identical CDR3. The chain is built from TRBV5-1 and TRBJ2-3, with 14 bases identical to TRBD2. CDR3 size: 18 residues. CDR1 and CDR2 from the germline V gene are SGHRS and YFSETQ. V shed 0 bases and J 1 base; nucleotides not matched to a gene: 4. The CDR3 loop is CASSLGLAGGVGTDTQYF. CDR3 bases: TGCGCCAGCAGCTTGGGACTAGCGGGAGGGGTGGGCACAGATACGCAGTATTTT.

V gene TRBV19 combines with J gene TRBJ1-4, with TRBD1 identical over 7 bases. Germline V lookup: CDR1 LNHDA, CDR2 SQIVND (reference sequence). The CDR3 is made up of 14 amino acids. V was pared by 6 bases and J by 4 bases, with 5 bases of the junction left unmatched. The CDR3 spells CASSPGGGNEKLFF. CDR3 nucleotides: TGTGCCAGTAGCCCAGGGGGAGGTAATGAAAAACTGTTTTTT.

This clone was counted once. V gene TRBV11-1 combines with J gene TRBJ1-1; no clear D gene. V dropped 5 bases and J dropped 5 bases, with 15 bases sitting between them. The CDR3 extends over 14 amino acids. The V gene's germline CDR1 is SGHAT and CDR2 FQDESV (reference sequence). CDR3 region: CASSNPTELTEAFF. The CDR3 DNA sequence: TGTGCCAGCAGCAATCCCACAGAATTAACTGAAGCTTTCTTT.

The V and J genes are TRBV28 and TRBJ1-2, with D hard to call. The germline CDR1 and CDR2 sequences are MDHEN and SYDVKM. V was pared by 2 bases and J by 7 bases, with 17 bases between. The CDR3 totals 15 residues. The CDR3 loop is CASSLRATPYGGYTF. The DNA for the CDR3 is TGTGCCAGCAGTTTAAGAGCCACCCCCTACGGTGGCTACACCTTC.

The chain employs TRBV6-6 and TRBJ1-5; 11 bases are a match to TRBD1. The V and J ends lost 8 bases and 1 base, in that order; junction bases with no gene match: 7. Germline values: CDR1 MNHNY, CDR2 SVGAGI (reference sequence). The CDR3 is 16 amino acids. In DNA form, the CDR3 reads TGTGCCAGCGGGACAGGGGGTCGAAGAAGCAATCAGCCCCAGCATTTT. Translating gives CASGTGGRRSNQPQHF.

CDR3 region: CAVRLGIFYGYTF. CDR3 sequence (DNA): TGTGCCGTAAGACTAGGGATATTCTATGGCTACACCTTC. The rearrangement links TRBV6-5 to TRBJ1-2, with unresolved D. In germline, CDR1 is MNHEY, CDR2 SVGAGI. The CDR3 totals 13 residues. V was clipped by 11 bases and J by 4 bases, with 17 bases between them.

As DNA, the CDR3 is TGCGCCAGCAGCTTGGGGGCAGCCTATGGCTACACCTTC. It codes for CASSLGAAYGYTF. The rearrangement uses TRBV5-1 and TRBJ1-2; D gene uncertain. Germline V gives CDR1 SGHRS, CDR2 YFSETQ. CDR3 length: 13 amino acids. V shed 0 bases and J shed 4 bases, with 7 bases lying between them.

This rearrangement joins TRBV19 to TRBJ2-1; possibly TRBD1 for D (8 bases). The CDR3 contains 15 residues. The germline CDR1 and CDR2 sequences are LNHDA and SQIVND (reference sequence). With 10 bases removed from V and 4 bases from J, the gap between germline ends came to 20 bases. Here the CDR3 DNA reads TGTGCCACACTATACAGGGGGGGAATATACAATGAGCAGTTCTTC. Protein sequence: CATLYRGGIYNEQFF. Full variable domain (rest looked up from reference TRBV19 and TRBJ2-1): DGGITQSPKYLFRKEGQNVTLSCEQNLNHDAMYWYRQDPGQGLRLIYYSQIVNDFQKGDIAEGYSVSREKKESFPLTVTSAQKNPTAFYLCATLYRGGIYNEQFFGPGTRLTVL.

The V call is TRBV6-5, the J call TRBJ1-6; possibly TRBD1 for D (6 bases). Germline V gives CDR1 MNHEY, CDR2 SVGAGI. The V end lost 6 bases, the J end lost 7 bases, and 13 bases lay between the germline ends. This CDR3 has 14 residues. Written as DNA, the CDR3 is TGTGCCAGCAGGTCGACAGGCGAGAATTCACCCCTCCACTTT. Protein: CASRSTGENSPLHF.

The chain is built from TRBV4-1 and TRBJ1-3; possibly TRBD1 for D (5 bases). CDR1 and CDR2 from the germline V gene are MGHRA and YSYEKL. V shed 1 base and J shed 2 bases, with 9 bases lying between them. This CDR3 region has 15 residues. The CDR3 DNA reads as TGCGCCAGCAGCCAAGTCGGGGGGGCTGGAAACACCATATATTTT. This encodes CASSQVGGAGNTIYF.